The next 5 T cell receptor beta chains were all read from a single sample in a study of blood T cell repertoires in COVID-19. Assay used: immunoSEQ multiplex PCR; TCRdb lists only in-frame clones, some missing. The sample records roughly 14,000 clones, around 73% being singletons. Sequencing used peripheral blood. The source of these receptors is a man aged 65 to 79 with acute or convalescent COVID-19.

This clone was detected a few times. The chain has TRBV5-5 and TRBJ1-3; 7 nucleotides match TRBD1. The CDR3 extends over 15 amino acids. Trimming took 3 bases from V and 2 from J; bases not matched to a gene: 5. CDR1 SGHKS and CDR2 YYEKEE come from the germline V gene (reference sequence). This CDR3 is CASSWGDSAGNTIYF. CDR3 nucleotide sequence: TGTGCCAGCAGCTGGGGGGACAGTGCTGGAAACACCATATATTTT.

The V call is TRBV7-3, the J call TRBJ2-1; tentative D call: TRBD2 (5 bases). The V and J ends lost 2 bases and 0 bases respectively, with 8 bases between them. This CDR3 region has 15 residues. Germline assignment: CDR1 SGHTA and CDR2 FQGTGA. The DNA for the CDR3 is TGTGCCAGCAGCTTATATCGGGGCTCCTACAATGAGCAGTTCTTC. Its protein product is CASSLYRGSYNEQFF.

The chain carries TRBV4-2 and TRBJ2-7; a weak D match, TRBD2 (7 bases). Trimming took 0 bases from V and 0 from J, leaving 15 bases between them. Germline CDR1 is LGHNA and CDR2 is YNFKEQ. There are 17 residues in the CDR3. The CDR3 nucleotides are TGTGCCAGCAGCCAAGAATGGGGGGGGCTCGGCTCCTACGAGCAGTACTTC. Encoded protein: CASSQEWGGLGSYEQYF.

The chain recombines TRBV25-1 with TRBJ2-1; 9 nucleotides align to TRBD1. CDR1 MGHDK and CDR2 SYGVNS come from the germline V gene. V was pared by 3 bases and J by 2 bases, with 5 bases of the junction left unmatched. This CDR3 comprises 16 residues. CDR3 nucleotides: TGTGCCAGCAGTGATCCGGGACAGGGCCCCTACAATGAGCAGTTCTTC. Its translation is CASSDPGQGPYNEQFF. The whole variable domain, filled in from reference TRBV25-1 and TRBJ2-1, reads EADIYQTPRYLVIGTGKKITLECSQTMGHDKMYWYQQDPGMELHLIHYSYGVNSTEKGDLSSESTVSRIRTEHFPLTLESARPSHTSQYLCASSDPGQGPYNEQFFGPGTRLTVL.

The chain is built from TRBV6-5 and TRBJ1-4; D is unclear. V lost 0 bases, J lost 10 bases, and 9 bases lay in between. Per the germline V gene, CDR1 is MNHEY and CDR2 is SVGAGI. The CDR3 is 13 amino acids. The CDR3 reads CASSYSKGGKLFF. In DNA, the CDR3 is TGTGCCAGCAGTTACTCGAAGGGAGGAAAACTGTTTTTT.